The 28 T cell receptor beta chains given below trace back to one sample, sequenced in a study of brain T cells in children with intractable seizures. Stated time point: blood from clinic visit 5 months post-surgery; TSC patient then seizure free. TCRdb's table, derived via immunoSEQ multiplex PCR, lists solely in-frame clones and lacks some. The sample shows about 340,000 clones, 93% of them seen only once. The sample was peripheral blood, taken 4 to 6 months after surgery. Receptors originate from a boy younger than two with tuberous sclerosis and intractable seizures.

The CDR3 nucleotides read TGTGCCAGCAGTGAAGGGGGGCCGACTGAAGCTTTCTTT. Translating gives CASSEGGPTEAFF. J is TRBJ1-1 and V is TRBV2, with TRBD1 as a possible D gene (6 bases). CDR1 is SNHLY, CDR2 FYNNEI, per germline. The CDR3 contains 13 residues. V was pared by 1 base and J by 5 bases, with 8 bases between.

This clone was observed a handful of times. This chain uses TRBV19 with TRBJ1-5; no clear D. V gave up 5 bases and J gave up 1 base, with 3 bases separating them. Germline V gene data show CDR1 as LNHDA and CDR2 as SQIVND (reference sequence). The CDR3 is 12 residues long. CDR3 sequence: CASSVSNQPQHF. The CDR3 DNA reads TGTGCCAGTAGTGTAAGCAATCAGCCCCAGCATTTT.

The J gene is TRBJ2-2, the V gene TRBV27; D not certain. Deletions cut 6 bases from V and 7 bases from J, with 12 bases between. The V gene's germline CDR1 is MNHEY and CDR2 SMNVEV (reference sequence). This CDR3 is 13 amino acids long. This CDR3 reads CASRRWMVGELFF. In DNA, the CDR3 is TGTGCCAGCAGAAGGTGGATGGTCGGGGAGCTGTTTTTT.

A remark on this clone: Other nucleotide sequences in the sample specify the same CDR3. The J gene is TRBJ2-3, the V gene TRBV14; no firm D call. The CDR3 runs 11 residues. Trimming removed 1 base from V and 6 bases from J, with 2 bases in between. Germline V gives CDR1 SGHDN, CDR2 FVKESK. The DNA of the CDR3 is TGTGCCAGCAGCCAAGTGGATACGCAGTATTTT. It yields the protein CASSQVDTQYF.

This sequence joins TRBV7-9 and TRBJ1-3, with D possibly TRBD1 on 5 matching bases. Trimming removed 5 bases at V and 3 bases at J, with 26 bases between. The CDR3 contains 19 residues. Germline CDR1 is SEHNR and CDR2 is FQNEAQ (reference sequence). CDR3 sequence: CASSPLGRTLGAGGNTIYF. Here the CDR3 DNA reads TGTGCCAGCAGCCCCCTGGGCCGGACGCTCGGGGCGGGTGGAAACACCATATATTTT.

The V and J genes are TRBV3-1 (or the pseudogene TRBV3-2) and TRBJ1-2, with D tentatively TRBD1 (5 bases). The germline V and J ends were trimmed by 8 bases and 3 bases, with 19 bases remaining between them. There are 15 residues in the CDR3. Germline V gene lookup returns CDR1 LGHDT and CDR2 YNNKEL (reference sequence). CDR3 DNA sequence: TGTGCCAGCTCGGGGGGGGAGACCAGAGACTATGGCTACACCTTC. Its translation is CASSGGETRDYGYTF.

The chain's CDR3 is CASSLLGGVQETQYF. The CDR3 bases are TGTGCCAGCAGCTTATTAGGGGGTGTCCAAGAGACCCAGTACTTC. The J gene is TRBJ2-5, the V gene TRBV7-9; maybe TRBD1 (6 bases). V shed 2 bases and J shed 1 base, with 11 bases lying between them. Germline assignment: CDR1 SEHNR and CDR2 FQNEAQ (reference sequence). The CDR3 sequence is 15 residues long.

The chain recombines TRBV13 with TRBJ2-1, with a weak D call TRBD2 (6 bases). The CDR3 totals 15 residues. Germline-derived CDR1 and CDR2 are PRHDT and FYEKMQ (reference sequence). With 5 bases removed from V and 6 bases from J, the gap between germline ends came to 17 bases. CDR3 amino acids: CASSVRGSFSNEQFF. In nucleotides, the CDR3 is TGTGCCAGCAGCGTTCGGGGGTCGTTTTCCAATGAGCAGTTCTTC.

This clone occurred a few times. The chain joins TRBV24-1 to TRBJ1-2; 7 nucleotides agree with TRBD1. Germline V gene sequence: CDR1 KGHDR, CDR2 SFDVKD. The J segment lost 2 bases and the V segment lost 8 bases, leaving 7 bases of the junction unmatched. The CDR3 is 14 amino acids. The CDR3 DNA reads as TGTGCCACCAATAAAGGGGACAGCAACTATGGCTACACCTTC. Protein product: CATNKGDSNYGYTF.

The chain joins TRBV6-5 to TRBJ1-5; D may be TRBD1 (5 bases). The germline V gene has CDR1 MNHEY and CDR2 SVGAGI. Trimming removed 5 bases at V and 15 bases at J, with 20 bases between. The CDR3 has 13 amino acids. In DNA form, the CDR3 reads TGTGCCAGCAGTCGGGATTCCGGGACCCCTTGGCATTTT. It encodes CASSRDSGTPWHF.

A few counts support this clone. The germline gene is not matched at one end of the junction; a read error may be the cause. The chain couples TRBV6-1 to TRBJ1-1, with TRBD1 as a possible D gene (6 bases). The germline V gene encodes CDR1 MNHNS and CDR2 SASEGT. CDR3 length: 12 amino acids. CDR3 sequence reads: CASSEARQVLTF. The CDR3 DNA sequence: TGTGCCAGCAGTGAAGCAAGACAGGTCTTAACTTTT.

This chain connects TRBV5-6 to TRBJ2-1, with D perhaps matching TRBD1 (5 bases). There are 16 residues in the CDR3. Looked up from germline, CDR1 is SGHDT and CDR2 is YYEEEE. The V and J ends lost 0 bases and 0 bases respectively, with 10 bases between them. The CDR3 loop is CASSLDRISSYNEQFF. The DNA of the CDR3 is TGTGCCAGCAGCTTGGACAGGATTAGCTCCTACAATGAGCAGTTCTTC. The entire variable domain, with the rest obtained from reference TRBV5-6 and TRBJ2-1, is as follows: DAGVTQSPTHLIKTRGQQVTLRCSPKSGHDTVSWYQQALGQGPQFIFQYYEEEERQRGNFPDRFSGHQFPNYSSELNVNALLLGDSALYLCASSLDRISSYNEQFFGPGTRLTVL.

This sequence joins TRBV5-8 and TRBJ2-1, with TRBD2 identical over 9 bases. Germline V lookup: CDR1 SGHTS, CDR2 YDEGEE. Trimming cost V 0 bases and J 7 bases; bases outside gene matches: 2. This CDR3 is 14 amino acids long. The CDR3 coding sequence is TGTGCCAGCAGCTTGGGAACTAGCGGGAATGAGCAGTTCTTC. It specifies CASSLGTSGNEQFF.

In nucleotides, the CDR3 is TGTGCCAGCACCCCGACCCTAGCGAGGAACACCGGGGAGCTGTTTTTT. It translates to CASTPTLARNTGELFF. The V call is TRBV6-6, the J call TRBJ2-2, with D maybe TRBD2 (6 bases). Trimming removed 7 bases from V and 1 base from J, with 16 bases in between. Germline loops: CDR1 MNHNY, CDR2 SVGAGI (reference sequence). The CDR3 is 16 residues long.

The chain links TRBV15 to TRBJ2-1, with D perhaps TRBD2 (7 bases). Germline V CDR1 and CDR2: LNHNV, YYDKDF (reference sequence). Trimming shortened V by 9 bases and J by 6 bases, and 18 bases separated the two germline ends. This CDR3 is 14 amino acids long. The CDR3 DNA follows: TGTGCCACGGGCAGGGAGGGGGGTGTCAATGAGCAGTTCTTC. Translated, it gives CATGREGGVNEQFF.

This chain links TRBV28 with TRBJ2-1, with TRBD1 identical over 8 bases. CDR3 size: 15 residues. Trimming took 6 bases from V and 2 from J; bases not matched to a gene: 6. Per the germline V gene, CDR1 is MDHEN and CDR2 is SYDVKM. The CDR3: CASRHTGGTYNEQFF. The CDR3 bases are TGTGCCAGCAGACATACAGGGGGGACCTACAATGAGCAGTTCTTC. The variable domain in full, with the rest retrieved from reference TRBV28 and TRBJ2-1, is DVKVTQSSRYLVKRTGEKVFLECVQDMDHENMFWYRQDPGLGLRLIYFSYDVKMKEKGDIPEGYSVSREKKERFSLILESASTNQTSMYLCASRHTGGTYNEQFFGPGTRLTVL.

The CDR3 here is CASRPSGRLGPQHF. The CDR3 nucleotides read TGTGCCAGTAGACCTTCCGGGAGGTTAGGGCCCCAGCATTTT. The V call is TRBV19, the J call TRBJ1-5; D call uncertain. The CDR3 consists of 14 residues. CDR1 is LNHDA, CDR2 SQIVND, per germline (reference sequence). Trimming left V 6 bases short and J 9 bases short, with 18 bases between.

The chain carries TRBV11-2 and TRBJ2-7; D is possibly TRBD1 (5 bases). Deletions cut 3 bases from V and 2 bases from J, with 14 bases between. The CDR3 is 15 residues long. CDR1 SGHAT and CDR2 FQNNGV come from the germline V gene. CDR3 region: CASSFWQGNAYEQYF. The CDR3 nucleotides read TGTGCCAGCAGCTTTTGGCAGGGAAATGCCTACGAGCAGTACTTC. Together with reference TRBV11-2 and TRBJ2-7, the CDR3 gives the full variable domain: EAGVAQSPRYKIIEKRQSVAFWCNPISGHATLYWYQQILGQGPKLLIQFQNNGVVDDSQLPKDRFSAERLKGVDSTLKIQPAKLEDSAVYLCASSFWQGNAYEQYFGPGTRLTVT.

The rearrangement links TRBV10-2 to TRBJ2-3, with 8 positions matching TRBD2. V lost 2 bases, J lost 0 bases, and 4 bases stayed unmatched. The CDR3 has 16 amino acids. Germline V gene data show CDR1 as WSHSY and CDR2 as SAAADI. As DNA, the CDR3 is TGCGCCAGCAGTGAGAAGCGGGGGTGGAGCACAGATACGCAGTATTTT. Translated, it gives CASSEKRGWSTDTQYF.

This chain uses TRBV5-1 with TRBJ2-3, with TRBD1 as a possible D gene (7 bases). In germline, CDR1 is SGHRS, CDR2 YFSETQ. V lost 3 bases to trimming and J lost 4 bases, with 15 bases between them. The CDR3 has 15 residues. CDR3 loop: CASSWRQGGADTQYF. CDR3 in DNA: TGCGCCAGCAGCTGGCGACAGGGAGGAGCAGATACGCAGTATTTT.

The chain recombines TRBV5-8 with TRBJ1-1; D remains ambiguous. Looked up from germline, CDR1 is SGHTS and CDR2 is YDEGEE. CDR3 length: 10 amino acids. With 2 bases removed from V and 11 bases from J, the gap between germline ends came to 7 bases. CDR3 in amino acids: CASSLVDAFF. DNA of the CDR3: TGTGCCAGCAGCTTAGTTGACGCTTTCTTT.

V and J are TRBV6-5 and TRBJ2-1; TRBD2 aligns across 8 bases. The V and J ends lost 5 bases and 1 base, in that order; junction bases with no gene match: 1. From germline, CDR1 is MNHEY and CDR2 SVGAGI. The CDR3 runs 14 residues. The CDR3, as DNA: TGTGCCAGCAGTATAGCGGGGTCCTACAATGAGCAGTTCTTC. Amino acid sequence: CASSIAGSYNEQFF.

The chain has TRBV4-1 and TRBJ2-7; the D is unclear. The CDR3 consists of 13 residues. V was clipped by 3 bases and J by 5 bases, with 11 bases between them. CDR1 is MGHRA, CDR2 YSYEKL, per germline. The chain's CDR3 is CASSQSLVDEQYF. The CDR3 DNA reads as TGCGCCAGCAGCCAGTCATTAGTGGACGAGCAGTACTTC.

The chain carries TRBV28 and TRBJ2-7, with 9 positions matching TRBD2. This CDR3 has 16 residues. Germline V gene sequence: CDR1 MDHEN, CDR2 SYDVKM. Losses at the gene ends were 3 bases for V and 4 bases for J; bases not matched to a gene: 10. The CDR3 DNA sequence: TGTGCCAGCAGTTTTCGGGCGGGAGGGCCCAGATACGAGCAGTACTTC. Translation: CASSFRAGGPRYEQYF.

The rearrangement joins TRBV2 to TRBJ1-4; D not resolved. V was cut by 2 bases and J by 5 bases, with 9 bases left in between. The CDR3 runs 14 residues. Germline V gives CDR1 SNHLY, CDR2 FYNNEI. This CDR3 is CASSEWARNEKLFF. The CDR3 bases are TGTGCCAGCAGTGAATGGGCCAGGAATGAAAAACTGTTTTTT.

The V and J genes are TRBV7-9 and TRBJ2-7; D gene unclear. Germline V gene lookup returns CDR1 SEHNR and CDR2 FQNEAQ (reference sequence). V was cut by 5 bases and J by 2 bases, with 10 bases left in between. The CDR3 runs 13 residues. Written as DNA, the CDR3 is TGTGCCAGCAGCACCTCATTCCCCTACGAGCAGTACTTC. This sequence encodes CASSTSFPYEQYF.

The V and J genes are TRBV5-4 and TRBJ1-2; no clear D. The CDR3 runs 14 residues. V lost 4 bases and J lost 1, with 11 bases in between. In germline, CDR1 is SGHNT, CDR2 YYREEE (reference sequence). In nucleotides, the CDR3 is TGTGCCAGCAGCACAACGAGGGTTAACTATGGCTACACCTTC. Translating gives CASSTTRVNYGYTF. Drawing the rest from reference TRBV5-4 and TRBJ1-2, the complete variable domain is ETGVTQSPTHLIKTRGQQVTLRCSSQSGHNTVSWYQQALGQGPQFIFQYYREEENGRGNFPPRFSGLQFPNYSSELNVNALELDDSALYLCASSTTRVNYGYTFGSGTRLTVV.

This clone has a single count. The rearrangement joins TRBV2 to TRBJ2-7; D gene unclear. Trimming stripped 1 base from V and 0 bases from J, with 7 bases between. The CDR3 extends over 14 amino acids. Germline CDR1 is SNHLY and CDR2 is FYNNEI. CDR3 in DNA: TGTGCCAGCAGTGAAGGCCCGAGCTCCTACGAGCAGTACTTC. Its translation is CASSEGPSSYEQYF.